The entry that follows covers one T cell receptor (beta chain) sequence. Its antigen specificity is not known. The input lacks base qualities; no much larger clone sits a single base away. The CDR3 runs 12 amino acids, cysteine and phenylalanine included. Only CDR3 DNA remains: 36 bases, in frame from the first base. Here V drops 8 bases and J drops 4 bases, and the junction holds 4 bases not matched to any gene. Per the germline V gene, MNHEY is the CDR1 and SVGAGI is the CDR2. The immunoSEQ Assay, a bias-controlled multiplex PCR, was used to amplify TCRbeta CDR3 regions from genomic DNA. In the original analysis: The number of nucleated cells in each sample was estimated from the amplification of reference gene primers within the assay. To quantify the absolute abundance of each unique TCRbeta CDR3 rearrangement, sequence reads were collapsed and filtered. Productive Simpson clonality was computed per sample as the square root of Simpson's diversity index over productive rearrangements. The source is immuneACCESS, and TCRdb retained only in-frame sequences with V and J called. Part of the clones is not carried over; for the studies checked, unresolved V genes explain less than half of this, and the remainder is unexplained. That table is the source of V, J and clone size, and D and trimming were worked out from the DNA. In all, the sample holds about 670,000 clones, and around 89% of those were seen once. The ten largest account for about 0.26% of the sample.

Whole blood was collected in K2EDTA tubes by collaborating institutions according to the institutions' own protocols. For TCRbeta analysis, collaborators shipped samples in one of three forms: frozen whole blood, isolated PBMCs, or DNA extracted from either of those sample types. This record belongs to a study of blood T cell repertoires in COVID-19 (dated by TCRdb to about 2020). Context from the whole study: Collaborator samples came from the United States, Italy and Spain and covered acute and convalescent phases of COVID-19. The material from the prospective study consisted of cDNA or gDNA derived from T cells, B-cell-depleted T cells, or PBMCs. Subjects who had been exposed to COVID-19, were actively infected with it, or had recovered from it provided the deeply sampled blood TCRbeta repertoires that made up the dataset. The repertoires were released in a freely available public database meant as a resource for research on the immune response to SARS-CoV-2. Samples came from the ongoing ImmuneRACE study (first 160 participants) plus 1,254 subjects from 6 global collaborators. Sample metadata almost always included a de-identified subject ID, COVID-19 status, age in years and sex. Where available, HLA class I and class II types were obtained from metadata supplied by the sample provider rather than from assay-based typing. The full study reports these points: How much clinical and demographic metadata was included differed by source and by participant, and the metadata was provided uncurated.

This receptor was identified in a woman between 18 and 29 years old with acute or convalescent COVID-19. Here the chain combines TRBV6-5 and TRBJ2-7; TRBD1 lines up with 8 middle nucleotides. Sequenced material: peripheral blood. CDR3 region: CASGDRTYEQYF. The DNA sequence is TGTGCCAGCGGGGACAGGACTTACGAGCAGTACTTC.